This T cell receptor (beta chain) was documented in a study of post-analysis software for immune sequencing data (dated by TCRdb to the mid-2010s). With regard to the full study: The recorded disease courses included relapsing-remitting, secondary progressive and progressive-relapsing multiple sclerosis, and some patients had no subtype annotation. The multiple sclerosis patient repertoires were compared with ten to eleven previously published healthy control repertoires from donors aged 6 to 25 years. A subset of samples was prepared in parallel using single-end sample barcoding, then pooled and co-amplified after Illumina adapter ligation. General study outcomes and caveats: The control group was slightly older than the multiple sclerosis patient group. A handful of TRBV segments, including TRBV5-6, TRBV5-1 and TRBV20-1, were significantly more frequent in patients than controls. Direct clustering with F measure revealed strong co-clustering of samples prepared in the same batch, which led to a batch-effect correction. Multiple sclerosis patients had significantly lower normalized Chao1 diversity than controls, a result that suggests substantial peripheral T-cell clonal expansion.

Ten or more counts support this clonotype. The clone's antigen remains unknown. One base away there is no much larger clone; base qualities are not given. Taken from cysteine to phenylalanine, the CDR3 has 10 residues. This entry keeps only the CDR3 DNA: 30 bases, framed from base 1. V has 6 bases trimmed and J has 14 bases trimmed; junction bases matching no gene number 7. For CDR1 and CDR2, the germline V gene (reference sequence) lists DFQATT and SNEGSKA. Library generation was performed with PCR. Instrument on record: Illumina HiSeq 2500. Unique molecular identifiers were incorporated into TCR beta cDNA libraries to reduce PCR and sequencing biases. Per 1 to 10 million input T cells, roughly 500,000 cDNA molecules were obtained, such that each molecule approximated one T cell. The same protocol used for the earlier healthy control dataset was applied to prepare and sequence the patient libraries. Within a given batch, samples were prepared together, multiplexed and sequenced on the same HiSeq lane. Regarding the original processing steps: MIGEC handled the raw barcoded reads, throwing out single-read molecular identifier groups before consensus assembly and CDR3 extraction. VDJtools was used for post-analysis of the clonotype tables, with diversity normalized by down-sampling every dataset to the smallest sample size. To correct batch-related cross-sample contamination, repertoire overlap clustering matched CDR3 amino acid sequences but not nucleotide sequences. Using fastp trimming at Q25 and MiXCR clonotype assembly, TCRdb reanalyzed the public sequencing data and kept in-frame beta chains. Rows are unified per CDR3 protein, each entry keeping the most common DNA and genes. TCRdb assigned the V and J calls; the authors' analysis was not used. This sample comprises fewer than 700,000 distinct CDR3 sequences, 40% to 50% of them detected only once. Around 1.7% of the sample rests with the top ten.

To demonstrate the VDJtools post-analysis software, the study profiled TCR beta repertoires from the peripheral blood of 13 young patients with multiple sclerosis. The patients with multiple sclerosis were children and adolescents between roughly 6 and 15 years of age. This receptor was obtained from a girl aged 10-17 years with multiple sclerosis. The chain joins TRBV20-1 to TRBJ2-4; 7 nucleotides in the junction match TRBD2. The sample consisted of blood. The sequenced DNA: TGCAGTGCCCTGGGAGGGCGGAAGTACTTC. Its protein product is CSALGGRKYF.